The source of this T cell receptor (beta chain) is a study of blood T cell repertoires in COVID-19. Data came from immunoSEQ multiplex PCR; TCRdb stores just in-frame clones and leaves some out. The top ten clones hold 6.6% of a sample with about 120,000 clones, less than 90% of them seen once. V lost 4 bases, J lost 4 bases, and 11 bases lay in between. The length of the CDR3 is 14 residues. Germline lookup yields CDR1 LGHDT and CDR2 YNNKEL (reference sequence). This sequence was found in a man older than 75 with active or convalescent COVID-19. The sequenced material came from peripheral blood. The V gene is TRBV3-1 (or the pseudogene TRBV3-2), the J gene TRBJ1-5; maybe TRBD1 (6 bases). The CDR3 reads CASSRGGSNQPQHF. In DNA form, the CDR3 reads TGTGCCAGCAGCCGTGGGGGCAGTAATCAGCCCCAGCATTTT.